This section outlines one T cell receptor (beta chain) sequence together with its context. Assignment of participants to cohorts was predicated upon participant-reported clinical history. The sample originates from a study of blood T cell repertoires in COVID-19. Looking at the study overall: Samples of COVID-19 (acute and convalescent) were obtained from the United States, Italy and Spain. T cells, B-cell-depleted T cells, or PBMCs provided the cDNA or gDNA that served as material.

Germline CDR1 SGHTA, CDR2 FQGTGA. The CDR3 runs to 15 residues. The ends lost 2 bases at V and 8 bases at J; junction bases unmatched: 6. Under the authors' procedure: Reference gene primer amplification in the assay estimated nucleated cell counts. The table came from immunoSEQ multiplex PCR; TCRdb's copy has only in-frame clones and leaves some out. V and J calls and clone size are copied from that table; D and trimming were computed from the DNA. Of approximately 200,000 clones in the sample, more than 70% were seen once. The source is a woman aged 40 to 55 with acute COVID-19. The sequencing input was PBMCs or T cells enriched from blood (not recorded which). The chain links TRBV7-3 to TRBJ1-6; TRBD1 aligns across 7 bases. In DNA, the CDR3 is TGTGCCAGCAGCTTAGAGGGGGCATTGGATTCACCCCTCCACTTT. As protein: CASSLEGALDSPLHF.